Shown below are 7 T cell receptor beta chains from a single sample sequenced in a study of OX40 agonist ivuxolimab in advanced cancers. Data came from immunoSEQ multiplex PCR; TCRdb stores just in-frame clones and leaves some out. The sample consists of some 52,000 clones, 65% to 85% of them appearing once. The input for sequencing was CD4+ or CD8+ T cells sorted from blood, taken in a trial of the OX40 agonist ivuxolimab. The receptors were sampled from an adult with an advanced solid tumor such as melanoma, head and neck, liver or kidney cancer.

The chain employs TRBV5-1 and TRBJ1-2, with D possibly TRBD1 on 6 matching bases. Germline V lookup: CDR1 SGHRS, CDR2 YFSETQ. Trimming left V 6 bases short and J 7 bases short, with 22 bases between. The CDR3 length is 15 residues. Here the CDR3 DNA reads TGCGCCAGCACCCGAACAGGGTTTGTGAGGGGTGGCTACACCTTC. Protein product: CASTRTGFVRGGYTF.

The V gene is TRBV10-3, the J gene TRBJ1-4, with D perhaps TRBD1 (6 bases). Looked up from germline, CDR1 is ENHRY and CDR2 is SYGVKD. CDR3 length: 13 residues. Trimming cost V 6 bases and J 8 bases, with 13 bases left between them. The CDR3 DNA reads TGTGCCATCAGCGACGAAGGGGGGGAAAAACTGTTTTTT. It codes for CAISDEGGEKLFF.

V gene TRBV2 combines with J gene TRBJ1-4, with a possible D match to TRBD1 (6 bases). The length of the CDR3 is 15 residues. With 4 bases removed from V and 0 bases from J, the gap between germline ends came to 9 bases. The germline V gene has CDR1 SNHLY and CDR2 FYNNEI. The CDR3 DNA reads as TGTGCCAGCAGTGGAAGGACAGCAACTAATGAAAAACTGTTTTTT. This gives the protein CASSGRTATNEKLFF.

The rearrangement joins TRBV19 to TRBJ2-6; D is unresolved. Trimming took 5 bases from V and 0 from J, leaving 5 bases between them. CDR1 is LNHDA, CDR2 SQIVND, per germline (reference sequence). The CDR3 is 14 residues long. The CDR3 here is CASSRLSGANVLTF. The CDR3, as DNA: TGTGCCAGTAGTCGGCTCTCTGGGGCCAACGTCCTGACTTTC.

In DNA form, the CDR3 reads TGTGCCAGCACAACCCAGGATCTCGGGAACACTGAAGCTTTCTTT. Translated, it gives CASTTQDLGNTEAFF. The V call is TRBV2, the J call TRBJ1-1; no definite D call. V gave up 7 bases and J gave up 1 base, with 16 bases separating them. Looked up from germline, CDR1 is SNHLY and CDR2 is FYNNEI. The CDR3 loop spans 15 amino acids.

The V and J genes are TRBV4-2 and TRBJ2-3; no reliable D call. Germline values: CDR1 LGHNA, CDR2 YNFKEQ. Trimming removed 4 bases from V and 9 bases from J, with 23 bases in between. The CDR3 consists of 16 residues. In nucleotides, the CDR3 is TGTGCCAGCAGCCCCAAAACCCCTCTGATGTCGGAGACGCAGTATTTT. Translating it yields CASSPKTPLMSETQYF.

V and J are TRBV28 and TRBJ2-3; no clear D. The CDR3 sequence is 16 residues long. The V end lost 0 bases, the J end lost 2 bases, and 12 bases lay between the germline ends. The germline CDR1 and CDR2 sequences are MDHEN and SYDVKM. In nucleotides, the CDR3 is TGTGCCAGCAGTTTATGGTCACCCTATTCCACAGATACGCAGTATTTT. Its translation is CASSLWSPYSTDTQYF.